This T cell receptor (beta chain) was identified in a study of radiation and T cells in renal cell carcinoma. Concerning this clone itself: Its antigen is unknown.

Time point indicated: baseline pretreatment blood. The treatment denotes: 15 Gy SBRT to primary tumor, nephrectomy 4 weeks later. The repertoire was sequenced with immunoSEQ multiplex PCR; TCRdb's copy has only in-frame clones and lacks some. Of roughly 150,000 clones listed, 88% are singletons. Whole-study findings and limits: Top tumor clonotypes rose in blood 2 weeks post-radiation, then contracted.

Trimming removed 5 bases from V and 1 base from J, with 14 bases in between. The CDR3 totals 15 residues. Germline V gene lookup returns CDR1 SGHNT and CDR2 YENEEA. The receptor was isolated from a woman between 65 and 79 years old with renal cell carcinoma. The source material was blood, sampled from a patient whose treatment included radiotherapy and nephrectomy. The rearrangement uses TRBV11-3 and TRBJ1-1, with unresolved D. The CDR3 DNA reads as TGTGCCAGCAGCATAGGCGGGATCAAGAACACTGAAGCTTTCTTT. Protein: CASSIGGIKNTEAFF.